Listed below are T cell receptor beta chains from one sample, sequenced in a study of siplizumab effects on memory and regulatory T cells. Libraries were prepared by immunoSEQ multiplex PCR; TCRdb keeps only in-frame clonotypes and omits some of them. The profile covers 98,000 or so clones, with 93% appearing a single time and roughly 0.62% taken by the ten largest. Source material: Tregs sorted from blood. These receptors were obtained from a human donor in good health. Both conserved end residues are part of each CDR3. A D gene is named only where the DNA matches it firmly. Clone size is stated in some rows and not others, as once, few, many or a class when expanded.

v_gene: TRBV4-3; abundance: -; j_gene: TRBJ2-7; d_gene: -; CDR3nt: TGCGCCAGCAGCCAAGATCGGGCAGTAAACTACGAGCAGTACTTC; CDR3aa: CASSQDRAVNYEQYF
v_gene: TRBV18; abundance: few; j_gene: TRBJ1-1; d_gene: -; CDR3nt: TGTGCCAGCTCAGGGACACCCTGGGGAAGAACTTTCTTT; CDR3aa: CASSGTPWGRTFF
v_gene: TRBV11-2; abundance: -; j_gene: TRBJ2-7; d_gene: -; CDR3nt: TGTGCCAGCAGCCCCCACCGGGGAGGGGGGCGCTGGGACGAGCAGTACTTC; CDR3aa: CASSPHRGGGRWDEQYF
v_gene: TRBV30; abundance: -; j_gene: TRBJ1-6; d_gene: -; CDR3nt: TGTGCCTGGAGTGAACCAACAGGGAGGGGTTATAATTCACCCCTCCACTTT; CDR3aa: CAWSEPTGRGYNSPLHF
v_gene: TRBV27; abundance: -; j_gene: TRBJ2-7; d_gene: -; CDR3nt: TGTGCCAGCAGTTTAGGAAGGGGAACCTACGAGCAGTACTTC; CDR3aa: CASSLGRGTYEQYF
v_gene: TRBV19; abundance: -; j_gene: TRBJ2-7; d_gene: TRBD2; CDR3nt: TGTGCCAGTAGTAAAAGACTAGCGGGATCCTACGAGCAGTACTTC; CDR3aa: CASSKRLAGSYEQYF
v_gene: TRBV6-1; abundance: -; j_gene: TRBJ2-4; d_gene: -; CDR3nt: TGTGCCAGCTCGATAGAAGCCAAAAACATTCAGTACTTC; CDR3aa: CASSIEAKNIQYF
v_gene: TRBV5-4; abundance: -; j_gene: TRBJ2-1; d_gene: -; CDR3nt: TGTGCCAGCAGCTTGAGGTTGGGTAGGAGCTCCTACAATGAGCAGTTCTTC; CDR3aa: CASSLRLGRSSYNEQFF
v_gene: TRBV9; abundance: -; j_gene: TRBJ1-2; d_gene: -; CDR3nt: TGTGCCAGCAGCGTATCTGTAGGGAGTCGAGGCTACACCTTC; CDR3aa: CASSVSVGSRGYTF
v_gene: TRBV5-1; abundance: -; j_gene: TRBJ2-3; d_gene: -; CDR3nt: TGCGCCAGCAGCTTGCCCTACACAGATACGCAGTATTTT; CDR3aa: CASSLPYTDTQYF
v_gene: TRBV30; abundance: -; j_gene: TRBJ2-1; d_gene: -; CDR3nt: TGTGCCTGGAGCCCGAATGCCTACAATGAGCAGTTCTTC; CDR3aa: CAWSPNAYNEQFF
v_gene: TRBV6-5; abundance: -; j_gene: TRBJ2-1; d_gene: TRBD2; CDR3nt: TGTGCCAGCAGTTATTCTAGCGGAGACCCCGGGTTCTTC; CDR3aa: CASSYSSGDPGFF
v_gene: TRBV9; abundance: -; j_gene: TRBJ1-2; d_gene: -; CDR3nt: TGTGCCAGCAGCGTAGAGGACAGTCCTTATGGCTACACCTTC; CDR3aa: CASSVEDSPYGYTF
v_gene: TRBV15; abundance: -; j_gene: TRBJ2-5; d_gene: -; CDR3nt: TGTGCCACCAGCAGAGAAATTAGATCTTCGGAGACCCAGTACTTC; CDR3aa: CATSREIRSSETQYF
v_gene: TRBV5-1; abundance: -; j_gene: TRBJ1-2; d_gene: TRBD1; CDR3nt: TGCGCCAGCAGCCGGGACAGCTACTATGGCTACACCTTC; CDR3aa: CASSRDSYYGYTF
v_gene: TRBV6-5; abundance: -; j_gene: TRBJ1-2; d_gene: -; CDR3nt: TGTGCCAGCTGGAATCGCGGCGGGGTTAGCTATGGCTACACCTTC; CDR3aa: CASWNRGGVSYGYTF
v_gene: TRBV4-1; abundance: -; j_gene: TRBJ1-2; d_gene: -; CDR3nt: TGCGCCAGCAGCCGACAGACTGGGGACTATGGCTACACCTTC; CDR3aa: CASSRQTGDYGYTF
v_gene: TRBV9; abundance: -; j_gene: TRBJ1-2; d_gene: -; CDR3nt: TGTGCCAGCAGCGTAGCGACAGGACGTGGCTACACCTTC; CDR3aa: CASSVATGRGYTF
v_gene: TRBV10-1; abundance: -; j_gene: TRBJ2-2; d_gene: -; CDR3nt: TGCGCCAGCAGTGTAGACGGAACCGGGGAGCTGTTTTTT; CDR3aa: CASSVDGTGELFF
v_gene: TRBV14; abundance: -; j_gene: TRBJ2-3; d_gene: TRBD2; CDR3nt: TGTGCCAGCAGCCCACGACTAGCGGCTAGCACAGATACGCAGTATTTT; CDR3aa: CASSPRLAASTDTQYF
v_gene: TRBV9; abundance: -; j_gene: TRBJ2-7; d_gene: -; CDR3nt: TGTGCCAGCAGCGACGACGCCTACAGCTCCTACGAGCAGTACTTC; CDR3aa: CASSDDAYSSYEQYF
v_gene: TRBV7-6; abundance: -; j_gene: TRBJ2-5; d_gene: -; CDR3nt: TGTGCCAGCAGCTTTGGGCGAGAGACCCAGTACTTC; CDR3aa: CASSFGRETQYF
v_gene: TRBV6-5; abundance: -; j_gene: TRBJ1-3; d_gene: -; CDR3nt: TGTGCCAGCAGTTACTCGGGGGCTGGAAACACCATATATTTT; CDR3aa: CASSYSGAGNTIYF
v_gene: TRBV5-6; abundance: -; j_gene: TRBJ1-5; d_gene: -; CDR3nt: TGTGCCAGCAGCTTGGCACAGGGTAGGTATCAGCCCCAGCATTTT; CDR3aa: CASSLAQGRYQPQHF
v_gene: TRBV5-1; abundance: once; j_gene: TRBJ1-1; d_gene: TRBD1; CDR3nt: TGCGCCAGCAGCCTCGACAGGGAAGAAGCTTTCTTT; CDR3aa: CASSLDREEAFF
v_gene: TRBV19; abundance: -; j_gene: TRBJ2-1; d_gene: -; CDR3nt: TGTGCCAGTAGTTCCACAGGTATTTCCTACAATGAGCAGTTCTTC; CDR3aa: CASSSTGISYNEQFF
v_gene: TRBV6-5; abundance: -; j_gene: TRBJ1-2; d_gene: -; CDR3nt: TGTGCCAGCAGTTACACATTGAACTATGGCTACACCTTC; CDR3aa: CASSYTLNYGYTF
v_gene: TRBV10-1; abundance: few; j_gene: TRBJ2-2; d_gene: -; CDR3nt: TGCGCCAGCAGTGAGGATCAGAGAGGCGGCGGGGAGCTGTTTTTT; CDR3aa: CASSEDQRGGGELFF
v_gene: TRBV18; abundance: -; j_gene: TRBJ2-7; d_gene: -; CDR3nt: TGTGCCAGCTCGCAGCTTCAGGGCGGCGAGCAGTACTTC; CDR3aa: CASSQLQGGEQYF
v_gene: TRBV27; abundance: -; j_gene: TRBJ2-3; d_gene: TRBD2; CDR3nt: TGTGCCAGCAGTAACCGGGGGCGGGAGGGCCAAGATACGCAGTATTTT; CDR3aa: CASSNRGREGQDTQYF
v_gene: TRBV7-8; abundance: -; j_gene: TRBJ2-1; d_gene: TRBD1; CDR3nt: TGTGCCAGCATCCGGGACAGGGGCGAGGGAGAGCAGTTCTTC; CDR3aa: CASIRDRGEGEQFF
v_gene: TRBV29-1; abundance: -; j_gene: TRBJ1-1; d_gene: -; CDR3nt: TGCAGCACTAGAAGGGAGGGGAGACCCACTGAAGCTTTCTTT; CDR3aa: CSTRREGRPTEAFF
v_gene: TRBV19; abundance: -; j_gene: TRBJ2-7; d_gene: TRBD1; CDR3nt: TGTGCCAGTAGTCGGGACAGGTCCTACGAGCAGTACTTC; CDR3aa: CASSRDRSYEQYF
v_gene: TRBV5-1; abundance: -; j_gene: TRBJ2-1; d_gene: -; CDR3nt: TGCGCCAGCAGCTTCGGAGACATCAATGAGCAGTTCTTC; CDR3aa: CASSFGDINEQFF
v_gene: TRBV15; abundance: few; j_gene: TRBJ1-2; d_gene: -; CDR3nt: TGTGCCACCAGCAGAGATGGGGACTCCTGGCGAACCTTC; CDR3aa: CATSRDGDSWRTF
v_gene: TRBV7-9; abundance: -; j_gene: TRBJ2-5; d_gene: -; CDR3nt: TGTGCCAGCAGCTTTAGCGCGATGTACCAAGAGACCCAGTACTTC; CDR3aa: CASSFSAMYQETQYF
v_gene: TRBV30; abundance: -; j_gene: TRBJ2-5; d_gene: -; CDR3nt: TGTGCCTGGATTAAGGGGGAGACCCAGTACTTC; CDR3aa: CAWIKGETQYF
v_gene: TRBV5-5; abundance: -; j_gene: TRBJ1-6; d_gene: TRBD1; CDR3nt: TGTGCCAGCAGCAGGGGGCCCCCGGGACAAAATTCACCCCTCCACTTT; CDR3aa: CASSRGPPGQNSPLHF
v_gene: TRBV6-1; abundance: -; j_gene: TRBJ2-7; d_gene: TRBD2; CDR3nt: TGTGCCAGCAGTGAAGCGGGAGGGATGGGTTATAAGGACTTC; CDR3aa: CASSEAGGMGYKDF
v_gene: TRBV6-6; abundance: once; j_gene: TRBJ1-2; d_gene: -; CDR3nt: TGTGCCAGCAGTTACGGAGGGGGTTGGTATGGCTACACCTTC; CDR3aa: CASSYGGGWYGYTF
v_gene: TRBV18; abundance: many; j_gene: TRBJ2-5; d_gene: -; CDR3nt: TGTGCCAGCTCACCAGGGGAGACCCAGTACTTC; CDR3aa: CASSPGETQYF
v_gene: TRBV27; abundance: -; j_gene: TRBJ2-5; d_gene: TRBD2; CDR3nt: TGTGCCAGCAGTTTCGGGACTAGAGAGACCCAGTACTTC; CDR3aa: CASSFGTRETQYF
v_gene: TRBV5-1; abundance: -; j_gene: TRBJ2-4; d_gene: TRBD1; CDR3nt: TGCGCCAGCAGCGAGGTCCTCGGGACAGGGAATTTAGCCAAAAACATTCAGTACTTC; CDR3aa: CASSEVLGTGNLAKNIQYF
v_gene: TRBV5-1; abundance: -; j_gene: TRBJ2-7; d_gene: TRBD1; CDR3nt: TGCGCCAGCAGCTTCCTGGGACAGGATAACGAGCAGTACTTC; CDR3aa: CASSFLGQDNEQYF
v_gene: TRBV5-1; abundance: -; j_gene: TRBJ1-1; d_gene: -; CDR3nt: TGCGCCAGCAAAAACTCCTGGAACATGAACACTGAAGCTTTCTTT; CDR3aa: CASKNSWNMNTEAFF
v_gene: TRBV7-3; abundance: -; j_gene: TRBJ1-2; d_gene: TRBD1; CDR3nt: TGTGCCAGCAGCTTAGGGGCCAGGGGGCCATTCAACTATGGCTACACCTTC; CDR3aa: CASSLGARGPFNYGYTF
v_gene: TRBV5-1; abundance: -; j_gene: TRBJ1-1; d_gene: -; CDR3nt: TGCGCCAGCAGCCAGACAGCAGGGGCTGAAGCTTTCTTT; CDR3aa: CASSQTAGAEAFF
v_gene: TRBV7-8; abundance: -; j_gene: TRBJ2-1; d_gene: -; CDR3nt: TGTGCCAGCAGCTCAAGACAGGCTACGCTAATCCATGAGCAGTTCTTC; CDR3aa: CASSSRQATLIHEQFF
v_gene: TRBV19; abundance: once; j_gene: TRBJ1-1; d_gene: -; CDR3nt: TGTGCCAGTAGTATTCGGGGGCCGGGGACTGAAGCTTTCTTT; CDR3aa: CASSIRGPGTEAFF
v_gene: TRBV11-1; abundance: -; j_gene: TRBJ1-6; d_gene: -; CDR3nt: TGTGCCAGCAGCTTAGCTGGGGGGACCGGGCGTAATTCACCCCTCCACTTT; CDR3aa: CASSLAGGTGRNSPLHF
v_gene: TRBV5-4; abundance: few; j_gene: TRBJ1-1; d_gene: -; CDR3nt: TGTGCCAGCAGCCAACTACAGGGATTAAAGGCTGAAGCTTTCTTT; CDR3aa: CASSQLQGLKAEAFF
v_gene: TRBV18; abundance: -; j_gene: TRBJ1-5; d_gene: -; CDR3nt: TGTGCCAGCTCACCGACGAGGGAGGGGGGGCAGCCCCAGCATTTT; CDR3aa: CASSPTREGGQPQHF
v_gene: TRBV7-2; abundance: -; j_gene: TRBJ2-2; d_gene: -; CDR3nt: TGTGCCAGCAGCTTAGGCACCGGGGAGCTGTTTTTT; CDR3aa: CASSLGTGELFF
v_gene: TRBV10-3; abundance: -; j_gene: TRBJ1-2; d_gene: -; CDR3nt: TGTGCCATCAGTGAGTCGGGACACCCCGTGCGTGGCTACACCTTC; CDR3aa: CAISESGHPVRGYTF
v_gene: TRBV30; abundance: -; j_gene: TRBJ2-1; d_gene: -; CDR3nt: TGTGCCTGGAGTGTAGGGATTTCCTACAATGAGCAGTTCTTC; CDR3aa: CAWSVGISYNEQFF
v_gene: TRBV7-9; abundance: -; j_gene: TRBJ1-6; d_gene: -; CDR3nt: TGTGCCAGCAGCTTATGGACAGATAATTCACCCCTCCACTTT; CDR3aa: CASSLWTDNSPLHF
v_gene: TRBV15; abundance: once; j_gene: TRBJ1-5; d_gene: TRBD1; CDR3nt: TGTGCCACCAGCAGAGATAAGGGGGCTCAGCCCCAGCATTTT; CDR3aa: CATSRDKGAQPQHF